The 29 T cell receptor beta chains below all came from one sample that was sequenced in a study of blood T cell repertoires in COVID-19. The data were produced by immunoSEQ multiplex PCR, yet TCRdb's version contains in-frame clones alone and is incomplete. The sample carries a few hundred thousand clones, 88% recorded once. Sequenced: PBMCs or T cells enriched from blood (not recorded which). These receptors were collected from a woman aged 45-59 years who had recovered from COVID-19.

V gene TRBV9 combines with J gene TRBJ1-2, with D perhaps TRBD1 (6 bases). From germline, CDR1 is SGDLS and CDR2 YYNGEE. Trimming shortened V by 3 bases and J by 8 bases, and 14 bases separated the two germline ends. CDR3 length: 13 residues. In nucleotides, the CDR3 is TGTGCCAGCAGCGAGAGGGGGATCTTAGGCTACACCTTC. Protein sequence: CASSERGILGYTF.

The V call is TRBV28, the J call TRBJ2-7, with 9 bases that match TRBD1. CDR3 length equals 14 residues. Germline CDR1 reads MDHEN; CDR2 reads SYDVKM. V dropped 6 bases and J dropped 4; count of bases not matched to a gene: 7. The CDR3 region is CASRADRGAYEQYF. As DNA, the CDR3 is TGTGCCAGCAGAGCTGACAGGGGGGCGTACGAGCAGTACTTC.

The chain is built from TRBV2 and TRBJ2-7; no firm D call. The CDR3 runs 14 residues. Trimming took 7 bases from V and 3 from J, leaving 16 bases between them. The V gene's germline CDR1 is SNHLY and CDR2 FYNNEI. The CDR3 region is CASKLGQAGYEQYF. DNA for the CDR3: TGTGCCAGCAAGCTCGGCCAGGCCGGCTACGAGCAGTACTTC.

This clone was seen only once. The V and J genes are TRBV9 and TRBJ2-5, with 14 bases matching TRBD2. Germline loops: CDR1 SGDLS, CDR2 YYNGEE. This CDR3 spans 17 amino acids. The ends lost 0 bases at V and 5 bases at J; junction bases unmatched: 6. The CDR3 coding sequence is TGTGCCAGCAGCGTAGGACTAGCGGGAGGGCCCTCGGAGACCCAGTACTTC. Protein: CASSVGLAGGPSETQYF.

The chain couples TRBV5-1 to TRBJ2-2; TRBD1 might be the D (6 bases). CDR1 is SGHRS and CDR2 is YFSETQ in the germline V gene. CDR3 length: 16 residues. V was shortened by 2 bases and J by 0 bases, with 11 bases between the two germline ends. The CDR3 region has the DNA TGCGCCAGCAGCTTCCAAGGACAGCCGAACACCGGGGAGCTGTTTTTT. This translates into CASSFQGQPNTGELFF.

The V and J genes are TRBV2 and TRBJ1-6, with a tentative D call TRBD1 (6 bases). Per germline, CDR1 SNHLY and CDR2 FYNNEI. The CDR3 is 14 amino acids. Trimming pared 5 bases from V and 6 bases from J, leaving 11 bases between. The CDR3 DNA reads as TGTGCCAGCAGTTTCGGGACACCTAATTCACCCCTCCACTTT. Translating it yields CASSFGTPNSPLHF.

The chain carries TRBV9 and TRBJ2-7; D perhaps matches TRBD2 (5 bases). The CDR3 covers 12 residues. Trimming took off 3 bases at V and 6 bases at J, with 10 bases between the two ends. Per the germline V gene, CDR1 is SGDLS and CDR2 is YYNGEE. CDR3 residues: CASSAGSSEQYF. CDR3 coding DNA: TGTGCCAGCAGCGCGGGAAGCTCCGAGCAGTACTTC.

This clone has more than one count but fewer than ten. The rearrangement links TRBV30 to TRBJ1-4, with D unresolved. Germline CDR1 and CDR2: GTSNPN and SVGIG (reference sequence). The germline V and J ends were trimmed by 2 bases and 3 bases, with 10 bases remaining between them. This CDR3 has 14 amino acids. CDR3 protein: CAWSTGNANEKLFF. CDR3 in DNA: TGTGCCTGGAGTACGGGGAACGCTAATGAAAAACTGTTTTTT.

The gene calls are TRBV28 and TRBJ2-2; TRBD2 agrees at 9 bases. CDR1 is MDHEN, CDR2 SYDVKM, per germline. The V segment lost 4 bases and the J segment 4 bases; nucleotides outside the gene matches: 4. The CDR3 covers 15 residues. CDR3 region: CASSYLAGFTGELFF. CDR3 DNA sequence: TGTGCCAGCAGTTACCTAGCGGGATTCACCGGGGAGCTGTTTTTT.

This chain's CDR3 is CASSFRQGASEQFF. The CDR3 coding sequence is TGTGCCAGCAGCTTTCGACAGGGGGCTAGTGAGCAGTTCTTC. The J gene is TRBJ2-1, the V gene TRBV5-8; 10 bases are shared with TRBD1. The ends lost 2 bases at V and 9 bases at J; junction bases unmatched: 5. Germline V gene data show CDR1 as SGHTS and CDR2 as YDEGEE. CDR3 length: 14 residues.

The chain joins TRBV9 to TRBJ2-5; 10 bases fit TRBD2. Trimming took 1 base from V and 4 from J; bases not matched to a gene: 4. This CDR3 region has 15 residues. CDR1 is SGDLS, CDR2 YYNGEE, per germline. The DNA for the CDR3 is TGTGCCAGCAGCGTAAATCTAGCGGGAGCAGAGACCCAGTACTTC. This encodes CASSVNLAGAETQYF.

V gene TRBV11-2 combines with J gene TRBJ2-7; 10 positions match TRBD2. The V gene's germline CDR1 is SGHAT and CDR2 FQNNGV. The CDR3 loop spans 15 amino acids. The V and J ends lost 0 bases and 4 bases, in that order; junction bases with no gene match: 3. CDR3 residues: CASSLDPSGRYEQYF. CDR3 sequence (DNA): TGTGCCAGCAGCTTAGATCCTAGCGGGAGATACGAGCAGTACTTC.

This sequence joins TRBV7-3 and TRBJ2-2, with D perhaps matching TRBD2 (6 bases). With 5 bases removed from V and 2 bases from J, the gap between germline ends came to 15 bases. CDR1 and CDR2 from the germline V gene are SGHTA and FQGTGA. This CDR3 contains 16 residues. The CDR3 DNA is TGTGCCAGCAGCCATACCCGAGGACTAAACACCGGGGAGCTGTTTTTT. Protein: CASSHTRGLNTGELFF.

CDR3 sequence: CASSTQGPTGSGNTIYF. The CDR3 region has the DNA TGCGCCAGCAGCACTCAAGGACCGACAGGGTCTGGAAACACCATATATTTT. The chain recombines TRBV5-1 with TRBJ1-3; 7 bases agree with TRBD1. Looked up from germline, CDR1 is SGHRS and CDR2 is YFSETQ. Losses at the gene ends were 4 bases for V and 1 base for J; bases not matched to a gene: 11. The CDR3 covers 17 residues.

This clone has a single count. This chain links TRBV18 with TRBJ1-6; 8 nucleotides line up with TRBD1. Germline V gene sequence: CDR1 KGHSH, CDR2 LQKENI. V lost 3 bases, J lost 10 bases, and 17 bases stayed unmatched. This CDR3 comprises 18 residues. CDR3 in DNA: TGTGCCAGCTCACCTACAGAAAGCTCCGGGACAGGAACGTCACCCCTCCACTTT. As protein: CASSPTESSGTGTSPLHF. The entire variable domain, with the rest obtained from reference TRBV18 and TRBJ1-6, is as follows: NAGVMQNPRHLVRRRGQEARLRCSPMKGHSHVYWYRQLPEEGLKFMVYLQKENIIDESGMPKERFSAEFPKEGPSILRIQQVVRGDSAAYFCASSPTESSGTGTSPLHFGNGTRLTVT.

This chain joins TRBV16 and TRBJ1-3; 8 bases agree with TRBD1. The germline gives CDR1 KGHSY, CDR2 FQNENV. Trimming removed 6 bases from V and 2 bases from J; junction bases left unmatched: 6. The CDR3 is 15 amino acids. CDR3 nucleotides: TGTGCCAGCAGACGGACAGGGCTTGCTGGAAACACCATATATTTT. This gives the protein CASRRTGLAGNTIYF. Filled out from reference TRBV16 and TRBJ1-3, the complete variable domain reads GEEVAQTPKHLVRGEGQKAKLYCAPIKGHSYVFWYQQVLKNEFKFLISFQNENVFDETGMPKERFSAKCLPNSPCSLEIQATKLEDSAVYFCASRRTGLAGNTIYFGEGSWLTVV.

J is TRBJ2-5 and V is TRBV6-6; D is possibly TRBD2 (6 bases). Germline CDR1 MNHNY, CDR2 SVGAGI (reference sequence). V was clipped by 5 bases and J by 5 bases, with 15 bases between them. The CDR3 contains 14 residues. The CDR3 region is CASSKPSDWETQYF. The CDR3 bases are TGTGCCAGCAGTAAGCCTAGCGACTGGGAGACCCAGTACTTC.

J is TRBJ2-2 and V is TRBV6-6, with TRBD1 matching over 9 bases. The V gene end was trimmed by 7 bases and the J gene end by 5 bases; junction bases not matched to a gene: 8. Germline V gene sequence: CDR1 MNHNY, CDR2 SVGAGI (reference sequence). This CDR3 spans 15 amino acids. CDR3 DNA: TGTGCCAGCAAATCCGGGACAGGGATTACCGGGGAGCTGTTTTTT. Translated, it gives CASKSGTGITGELFF.

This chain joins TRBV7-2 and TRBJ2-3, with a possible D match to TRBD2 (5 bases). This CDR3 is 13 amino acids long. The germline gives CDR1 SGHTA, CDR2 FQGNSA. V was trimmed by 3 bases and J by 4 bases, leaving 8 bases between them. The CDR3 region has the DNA TGTGCCAGCAGCTTCTTGAGGGCAGATACGCAGTATTTT. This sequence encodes CASSFLRADTQYF.

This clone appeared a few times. CDR3 nucleotides: TGTGCCAGCTCACGTCCCGGGACAGGAGGCAATGAGCAGTTCTTC. It yields the protein CASSRPGTGGNEQFF. This rearrangement joins TRBV18 to TRBJ2-1, with 8 bases fitting TRBD1. CDR1 and CDR2 (germline): KGHSH, LQKENI. The CDR3 sequence is 15 residues long. The V gene end was trimmed by 4 bases and the J gene end by 6 bases; junction bases not matched to a gene: 8.

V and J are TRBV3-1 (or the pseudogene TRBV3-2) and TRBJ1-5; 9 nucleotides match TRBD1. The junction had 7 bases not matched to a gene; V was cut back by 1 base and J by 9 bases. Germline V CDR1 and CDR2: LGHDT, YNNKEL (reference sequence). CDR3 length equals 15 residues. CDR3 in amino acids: CASSQAGQGNSPQHF. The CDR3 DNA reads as TGTGCCAGCAGCCAAGCCGGACAGGGGAATTCGCCCCAGCATTTT.

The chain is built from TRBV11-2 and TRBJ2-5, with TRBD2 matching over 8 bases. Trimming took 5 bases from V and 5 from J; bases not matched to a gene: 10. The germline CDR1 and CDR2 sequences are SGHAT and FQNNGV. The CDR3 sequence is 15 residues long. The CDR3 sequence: CASSPGGGRSETQYF. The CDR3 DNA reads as TGTGCCAGCAGCCCCGGCGGCGGGAGGAGTGAGACCCAGTACTTC.

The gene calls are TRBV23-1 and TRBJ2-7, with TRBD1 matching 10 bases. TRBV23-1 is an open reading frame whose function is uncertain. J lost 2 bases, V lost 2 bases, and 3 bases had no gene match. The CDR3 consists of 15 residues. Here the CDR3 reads CASSQTGTGAYEQYF. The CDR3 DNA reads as TGCGCCAGCAGTCAAACCGGGACAGGGGCCTACGAGCAGTACTTC.

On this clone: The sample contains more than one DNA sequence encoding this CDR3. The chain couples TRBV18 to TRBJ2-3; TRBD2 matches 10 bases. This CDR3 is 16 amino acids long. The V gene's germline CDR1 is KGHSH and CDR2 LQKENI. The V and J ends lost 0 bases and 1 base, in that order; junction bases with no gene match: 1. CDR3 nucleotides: TGTGCCAGCTCACCACCAGGACTAGCGGGCACAGATACGCAGTATTTT. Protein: CASSPPGLAGTDTQYF. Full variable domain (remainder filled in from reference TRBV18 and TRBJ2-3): NAGVMQNPRHLVRRRGQEARLRCSPMKGHSHVYWYRQLPEEGLKFMVYLQKENIIDESGMPKERFSAEFPKEGPSILRIQQVVRGDSAAYFCASSPPGLAGTDTQYFGPGTRLTVL.

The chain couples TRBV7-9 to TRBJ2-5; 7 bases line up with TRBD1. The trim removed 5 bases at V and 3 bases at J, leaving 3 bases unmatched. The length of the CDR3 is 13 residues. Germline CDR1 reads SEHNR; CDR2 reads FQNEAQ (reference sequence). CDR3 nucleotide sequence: TGTGCCAGCAGCCGGGACAGCAAAGAGACCCAGTACTTC. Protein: CASSRDSKETQYF. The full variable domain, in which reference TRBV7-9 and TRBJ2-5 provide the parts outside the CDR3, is DTGVSQNPRHKITKRGQNVTFRCDPISEHNRLYWYRQTLGQGPEFLTYFQNEAQLEKSRLLSDRFSAERPKGSFSTLEIQRTEQGDSAMYLCASSRDSKETQYFGPGTRLLVL.

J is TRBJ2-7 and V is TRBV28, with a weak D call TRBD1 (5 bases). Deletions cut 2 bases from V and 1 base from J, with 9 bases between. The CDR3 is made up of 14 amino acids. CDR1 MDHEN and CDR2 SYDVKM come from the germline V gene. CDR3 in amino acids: CASSLTDTSYEQYF. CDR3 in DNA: TGTGCCAGCAGTTTAACGGACACATCCTACGAGCAGTACTTC.

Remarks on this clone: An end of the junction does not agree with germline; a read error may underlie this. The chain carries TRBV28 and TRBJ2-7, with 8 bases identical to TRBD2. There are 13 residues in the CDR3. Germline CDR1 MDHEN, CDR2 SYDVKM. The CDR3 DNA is TGTGCCAGCAGTTTACTAGCGGGCGTCCCAAGGGACTTC. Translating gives CASSLLAGVPRDF.

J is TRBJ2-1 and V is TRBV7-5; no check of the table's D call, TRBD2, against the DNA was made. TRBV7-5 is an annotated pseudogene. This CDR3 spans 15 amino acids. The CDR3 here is CAKIGSMPFFNEQFF. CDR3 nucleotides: TGTGCCAAAATCGGTAGCATGCCTTTTTTCAATGAGCAGTTCTTC.

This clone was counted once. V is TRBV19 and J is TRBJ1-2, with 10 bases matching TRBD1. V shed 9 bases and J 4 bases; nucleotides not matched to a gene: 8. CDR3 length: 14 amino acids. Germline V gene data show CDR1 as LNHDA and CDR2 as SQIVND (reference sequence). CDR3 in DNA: TGTGCCAGCCGAAAAGACAGGGGGCCCTATGGCTACACCTTC. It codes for CASRKDRGPYGYTF.